The 9 T cell receptor beta chains below come from one sample, sequenced in a study of cytomegalovirus exposure and HLA in healthy donors. TCRdb keeps only in-frame clones here, not all; method: immunoSEQ multiplex PCR. The table has 130,000 or so clones, around nine tenths seen once. Sequences were obtained from PBMCs. The source is a man younger than 45 in good health and CMV-seronegative.

This clone was found once. J is TRBJ2-1 and V is TRBV29-1, with unresolved D. This CDR3 spans 15 amino acids. CDR1 SQVTM and CDR2 ANQGSEA come from the germline V gene. The ends were cut back, 4 bases at V and 0 bases at J, with 13 bases in the middle. CDR3 loop: CSVVATTSSYNEQFF. CDR3 bases: TGCAGCGTTGTGGCTACTACCAGCTCCTACAATGAGCAGTTCTTC.

J is TRBJ2-6 and V is TRBV28; 7 bases are shared with TRBD1. The CDR3 sequence is 18 residues long. CDR1 and CDR2 from the germline V gene are MDHEN and SYDVKM. Unmatched junction bases numbered 10, after V lost 5 bases and J lost 0 bases. CDR3 sequence reads: CASSKRQGIRSGANVLTF. As DNA, the CDR3 is TGTGCCAGCAGTAAAAGACAGGGAATCCGCTCTGGGGCCAACGTCCTGACTTTC.

The V call is TRBV4-1, the J call TRBJ1-5; 8 bases map to TRBD1. V lost 4 bases and J lost 6; bases outside the gene matches: 5. CDR3 length equals 14 residues. Germline loops: CDR1 MGHRA, CDR2 YSYEKL. The CDR3 DNA is TGCGCCAGCAGCCTGACAGGGGTCGGTCAGCCCCAGCATTTT. Its protein is CASSLTGVGQPQHF.

This chain joins TRBV7-9 and TRBJ1-1; 8 bases map to TRBD1. The CDR3 consists of 14 residues. Germline trimming cut 4 bases from V and 3 bases from J; bases unmatched to any gene: 4. Per germline, CDR1 SEHNR and CDR2 FQNEAQ (reference sequence). Written as DNA, the CDR3 is TGTGCCAGCAGCTCGACAGGGGTGGACACTGAAGCTTTCTTT. This gives the protein CASSSTGVDTEAFF.

This clone has a single count. V usage is TRBV4-1 and J usage is TRBJ1-3, with 7 positions matching TRBD1. Germline-derived CDR1 and CDR2 are MGHRA and YSYEKL. The CDR3 has 14 amino acids. With V trimmed by 1 base and J by 8 bases, 5 bases remained unmatched. The DNA for the CDR3 is TGCGCCAGCAGCCAAGTACAGGGGCGGGACACCATATATTTT. Translated, it gives CASSQVQGRDTIYF.

The chain uses TRBV27 and TRBJ1-1, with 7 bases matching TRBD1. CDR1 and CDR2 from the germline V gene are MNHEY and SMNVEV (reference sequence). Unmatched junction bases numbered 11, after V lost 5 bases and J lost 2 bases. The CDR3 loop spans 16 amino acids. The CDR3 coding sequence is TGTGCCAGCAGTCCTCTTTTCCAGGGGGGTAACACTGAAGCTTTCTTT. Its translation is CASSPLFQGGNTEAFF.

V and J are TRBV5-1 and TRBJ1-6, with a possible D match to TRBD1 (5 bases). Germline V gene lookup returns CDR1 SGHRS and CDR2 YFSETQ. V dropped 0 bases and J dropped 6 bases, with 7 bases sitting between them. CDR3 length: 14 amino acids. As DNA, the CDR3 is TGCGCCAGCAGCTTGGCAGGGCCTAATTCACCCCTCCACTTT. Its translation: CASSLAGPNSPLHF.

The V and J genes are TRBV7-3 and TRBJ2-7; D not certain. The V end lost 5 bases, the J end lost 4 bases, and 18 bases lay between the germline ends. CDR3 length equals 15 residues. Per germline, CDR1 SGHTA and CDR2 FQGTGA. In DNA, the CDR3 is TGTGCCAGCAGCGTAAGAAATACAGAAAATTACGAGCAGTACTTC. As protein: CASSVRNTENYEQYF.

This chain joins TRBV28 and TRBJ1-1, with a weak D call TRBD1 (5 bases). This CDR3 is 13 amino acids long. Germline loops: CDR1 MDHEN, CDR2 SYDVKM. The V gene lost 3 bases and the J gene lost 1 base, with 6 bases spanning the gap. The CDR3 DNA reads as TGTGCCAGCAGTTTCAGGGCGAACACTGAAGCTTTCTTT. This codes for CASSFRANTEAFF. The whole variable domain, filled in from reference TRBV28 and TRBJ1-1, reads DVKVTQSSRYLVKRTGEKVFLECVQDMDHENMFWYRQDPGLGLRLIYFSYDVKMKEKGDIPEGYSVSREKKERFSLILESASTNQTSMYLCASSFRANTEAFFGQGTRLTVV.